This paragraph covers one T cell receptor beta chain sequence. Antigen unknown. This entry belongs to a study of cytomegalovirus exposure and HLA in healthy donors. The V and J ends lost 1 base and 0 bases respectively, with 15 bases between them. The CDR3 has 18 amino acids. Germline V CDR1 and CDR2: SGHVS, FQNEAQ. Study results and limitations: Upon later analysis, TCR association rates were observed to vary by HLA locus, being highest for DRB1 and lowest for HLA-C. Presence/absence results assume similar sequencing depth per donor, which may not hold.

Amplification used 60 Vbeta primers and 13 Jbeta primers. Clones were sequenced by immunoSEQ multiplex PCR, and TCRdb holds only the in-frame ones, with some missing. This table has a few hundred thousand clones, more than 65% appearing once. This TCR came from a woman aged 25 to 39 in good health and CMV-seronegative. Sample: PBMCs. The chain recombines TRBV7-8 with TRBJ2-2, with a tentative D call TRBD2 (6 bases). CDR3 sequence: CASSLGGGDLSNTGELFF. The CDR3 DNA reads TGTGCCAGCAGCTTAGGAGGAGGGGACCTTTCGAACACCGGGGAGCTGTTTTTT.